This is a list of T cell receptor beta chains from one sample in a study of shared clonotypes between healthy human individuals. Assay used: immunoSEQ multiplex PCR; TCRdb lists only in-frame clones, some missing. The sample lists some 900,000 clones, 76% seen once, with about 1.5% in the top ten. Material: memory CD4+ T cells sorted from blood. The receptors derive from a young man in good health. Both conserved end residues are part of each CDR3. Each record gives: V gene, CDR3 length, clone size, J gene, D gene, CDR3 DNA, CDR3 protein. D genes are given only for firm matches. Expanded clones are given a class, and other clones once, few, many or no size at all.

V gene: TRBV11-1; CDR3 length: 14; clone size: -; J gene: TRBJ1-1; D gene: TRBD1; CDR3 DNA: TGTGCCAGCAGACCGGGACAGGGGTCCACTGAAGCTTTCTTT; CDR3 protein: CASRPGQGSTEAFF
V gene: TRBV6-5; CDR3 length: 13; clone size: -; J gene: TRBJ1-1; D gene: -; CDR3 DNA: TGTGCCAGCGGAAGACAGCCGAACACTGAAGCTTTCTTT; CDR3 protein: CASGRQPNTEAFF
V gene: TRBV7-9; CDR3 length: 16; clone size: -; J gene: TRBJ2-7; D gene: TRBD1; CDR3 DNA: TGTGCCAGCAGCTTTACCTTACAGGGGGCGCGATACGAGCAGTACTTC; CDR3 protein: CASSFTLQGARYEQYF
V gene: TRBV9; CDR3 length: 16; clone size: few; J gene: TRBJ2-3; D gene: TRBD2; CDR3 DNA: TGTGCCAGCAGCCTGGGACTAGTAGGTTGGACAGATACGCAGTATTTT; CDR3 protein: CASSLGLVGWTDTQYF
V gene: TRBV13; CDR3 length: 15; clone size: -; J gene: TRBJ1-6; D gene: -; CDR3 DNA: TGTGCCAGCAGCCAGGGGCCGCAGAAAAGTTCACCCCTCCACTTT; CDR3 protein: CASSQGPQKSSPLHF
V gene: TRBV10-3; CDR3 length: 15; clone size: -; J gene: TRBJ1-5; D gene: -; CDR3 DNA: TGTGCCATCAGTGCTGGACAGAACAGCAATCAGCCCCAGCATTTT; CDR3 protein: CAISAGQNSNQPQHF
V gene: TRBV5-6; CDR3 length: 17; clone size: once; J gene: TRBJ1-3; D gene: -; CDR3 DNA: TGTGCCAGCAGCTTGTCCGGGACTCGGCACTCTGGAAACACCATATATTTT; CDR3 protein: CASSLSGTRHSGNTIYF
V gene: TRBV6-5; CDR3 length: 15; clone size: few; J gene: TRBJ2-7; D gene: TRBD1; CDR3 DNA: TGTGCCAGCAGGCGCGGGACAGGGGGCTCCTACGAGCAGTACTTC; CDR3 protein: CASRRGTGGSYEQYF
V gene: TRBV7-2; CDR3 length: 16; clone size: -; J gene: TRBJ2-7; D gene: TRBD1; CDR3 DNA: TGTGCCAGCAGCGGAGTTAAGGACAGGTGGAGGAACGAGCAGTACTTC; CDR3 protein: CASSGVKDRWRNEQYF
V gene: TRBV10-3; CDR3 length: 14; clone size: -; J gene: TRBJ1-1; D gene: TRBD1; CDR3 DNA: TGTGCCATCAGTGAGGGCAGGGGGCAAACTGAAGCTTTCTTT; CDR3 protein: CAISEGRGQTEAFF
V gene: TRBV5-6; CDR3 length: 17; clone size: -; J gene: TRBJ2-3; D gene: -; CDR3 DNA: TGTGCCAGCAGCTTGGGTGAGTTCGGCAGGGGCACAGATACGCAGTATTTT; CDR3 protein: CASSLGEFGRGTDTQYF
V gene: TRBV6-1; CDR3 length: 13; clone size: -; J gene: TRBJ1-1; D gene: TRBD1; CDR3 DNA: TGTGCCAGCAGTGAACGGGACAGGGGTGAAGCTTTCTTT; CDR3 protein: CASSERDRGEAFF
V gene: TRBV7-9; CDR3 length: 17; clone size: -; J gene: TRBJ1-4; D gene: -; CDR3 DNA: TGTGCCAGCAGCTCGGGCGGTTATCTGTCGACTAATGAAAAACTGTTTTTT; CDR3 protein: CASSSGGYLSTNEKLFF
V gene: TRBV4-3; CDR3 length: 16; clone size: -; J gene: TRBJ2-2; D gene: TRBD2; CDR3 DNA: TGCGCCAGCAGCCAAGCTTGGGGACTAGGTACCGGGGAGCTGTTTTTT; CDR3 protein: CASSQAWGLGTGELFF
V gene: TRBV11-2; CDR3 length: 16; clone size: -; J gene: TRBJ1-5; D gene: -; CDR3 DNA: TGTGCCAGCAGCTTAGATCGTCTGAATAGCAATCAGCCCCAGCATTTT; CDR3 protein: CASSLDRLNSNQPQHF
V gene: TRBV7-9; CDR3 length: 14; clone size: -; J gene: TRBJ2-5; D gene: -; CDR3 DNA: TGTGCCAGCAGCTTCAGGGAAGGTCGAGAGACCCAGTACTTC; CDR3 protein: CASSFREGRETQYF
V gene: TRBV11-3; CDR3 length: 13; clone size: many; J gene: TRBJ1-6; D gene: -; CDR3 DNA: TGTGCCAGCAGCTTAGATCTATCGAGTCCCCTCCACTTT; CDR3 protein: CASSLDLSSPLHF
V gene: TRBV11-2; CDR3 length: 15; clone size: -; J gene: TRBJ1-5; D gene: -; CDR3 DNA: TGTGCCAGCAGCTTAGACCCCGGACAGTTCCAGCCCCAGCATTTT; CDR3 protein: CASSLDPGQFQPQHF
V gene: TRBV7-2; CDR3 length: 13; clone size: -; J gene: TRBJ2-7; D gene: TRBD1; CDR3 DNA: TGTGCCAGCAGCTCGGGACAGGTGAACGAGCAGTACTTC; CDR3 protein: CASSSGQVNEQYF
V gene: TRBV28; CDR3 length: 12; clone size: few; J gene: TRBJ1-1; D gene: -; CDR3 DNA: TGTGCCAGCAAAAAAGGAGGAGCTGAAGCTTTCTTT; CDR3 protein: CASKKGGAEAFF
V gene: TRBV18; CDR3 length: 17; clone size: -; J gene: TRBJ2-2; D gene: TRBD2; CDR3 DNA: TGTGCCAGCTCACCGGGACTAGCGGGAGACGGTCCCGGGGAGCTGTTTTTT; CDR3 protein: CASSPGLAGDGPGELFF
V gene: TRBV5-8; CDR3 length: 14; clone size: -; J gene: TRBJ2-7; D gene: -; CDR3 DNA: TGTGCCAGCCGGCGTCCAGGTTCCTTGGGGGAGCAGTACTTC; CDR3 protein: CASRRPGSLGEQYF
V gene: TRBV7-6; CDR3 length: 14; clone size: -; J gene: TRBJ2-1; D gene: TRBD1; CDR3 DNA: TGTGCCAGCAGCTCGGGACAGGGTTTCCCTCTTGAGTTCTTC; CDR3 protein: CASSSGQGFPLEFF
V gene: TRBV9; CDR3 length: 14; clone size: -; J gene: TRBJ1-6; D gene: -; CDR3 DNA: TGTGCCAGCAGCGTAGACCCTGGAAATTCACCCCTCCACTTT; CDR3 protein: CASSVDPGNSPLHF
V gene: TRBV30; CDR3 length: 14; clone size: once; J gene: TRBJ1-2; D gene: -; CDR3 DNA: TGTGCGTGGAGGGTCCGGCGGGCTCCCTATGGCTACACCTTC; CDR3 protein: CAWRVRRAPYGYTF
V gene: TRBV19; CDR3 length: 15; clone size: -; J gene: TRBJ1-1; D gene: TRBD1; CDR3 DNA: TGTGCCAGTAGTATCCCGGACAGGGACAGAACTGAAGCTTTCTTT; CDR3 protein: CASSIPDRDRTEAFF
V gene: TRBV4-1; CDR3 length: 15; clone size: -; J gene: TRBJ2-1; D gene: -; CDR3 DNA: TGCGCCAGCAGCCAAGTTCAAACAGCCTACAATGAGCAGTTCTTC; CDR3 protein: CASSQVQTAYNEQFF
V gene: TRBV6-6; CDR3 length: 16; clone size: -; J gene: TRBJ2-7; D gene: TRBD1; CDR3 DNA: TGTGCCAGCAGACCCGCCGGGGGGACAGGGCTCGACGAGCAGTACTTC; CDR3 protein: CASRPAGGTGLDEQYF
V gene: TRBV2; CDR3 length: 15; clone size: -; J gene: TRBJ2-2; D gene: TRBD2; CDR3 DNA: TGTGCCAGCAGGGGGACTAGCGGAAACACCGGGGAGCTGTTTTTT; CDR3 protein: CASRGTSGNTGELFF
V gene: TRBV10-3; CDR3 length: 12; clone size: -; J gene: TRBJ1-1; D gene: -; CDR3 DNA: TGTGCCATCAGGGACCAGACCACTGAAGCTTTCTTT; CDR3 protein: CAIRDQTTEAFF
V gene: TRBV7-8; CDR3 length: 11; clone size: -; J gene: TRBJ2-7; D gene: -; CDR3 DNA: TGTGCCAGCTCAGGGGAATACGAGCAGTACTTC; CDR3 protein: CASSGEYEQYF
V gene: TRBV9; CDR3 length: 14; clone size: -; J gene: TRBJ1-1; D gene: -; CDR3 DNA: TGTGCCAGCAGCGTAGGGGGAGCGAACACTGAAGCTTTCTTT; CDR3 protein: CASSVGGANTEAFF
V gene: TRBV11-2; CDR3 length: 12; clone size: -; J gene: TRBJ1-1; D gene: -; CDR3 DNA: TGTGCCAGCAGCTTGTCGGACACTGAAGCTTTCTTT; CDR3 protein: CASSLSDTEAFF
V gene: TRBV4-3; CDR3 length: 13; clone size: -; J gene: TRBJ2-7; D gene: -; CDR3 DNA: TGCGCCAGCAGCCAAGAACCTGGTTACGAGCAGTACTTC; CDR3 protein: CASSQEPGYEQYF
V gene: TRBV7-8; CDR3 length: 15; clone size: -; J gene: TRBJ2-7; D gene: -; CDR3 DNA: TGTGCCAGCAGCTTAAATGGGGCCCCCTTAGGAGAGCAGTACTTC; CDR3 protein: CASSLNGAPLGEQYF
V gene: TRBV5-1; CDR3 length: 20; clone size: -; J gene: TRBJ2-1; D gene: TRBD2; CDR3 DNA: TGCGCCAGCAGCTTGGTTTCCAGCGGGAGGCCACCCAGCTCCTACAATGAGCAGTTCTTC; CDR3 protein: CASSLVSSGRPPSSYNEQFF
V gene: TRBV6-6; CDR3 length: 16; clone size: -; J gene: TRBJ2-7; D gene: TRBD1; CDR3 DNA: TGTGCCAGCACACCCCACCGGGACAGGTATACCTACGAGCAGTACTTC; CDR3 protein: CASTPHRDRYTYEQYF
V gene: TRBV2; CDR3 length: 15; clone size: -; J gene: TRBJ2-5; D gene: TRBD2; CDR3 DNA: TGTGCCAGCAGGCGAATAGCGGGAGGTCAAGAGACCCAGTACTTC; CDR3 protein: CASRRIAGGQETQYF
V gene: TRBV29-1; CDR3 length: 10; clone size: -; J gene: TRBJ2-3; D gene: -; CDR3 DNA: TGCAGCGCGGGCACAGATACGCAGTATTTT; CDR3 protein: CSAGTDTQYF
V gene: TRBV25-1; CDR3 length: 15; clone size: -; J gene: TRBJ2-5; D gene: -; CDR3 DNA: TGTGCCAGCAGTGATCGAGGGGGGGTTCGCGAGACCCAGTACTTC; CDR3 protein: CASSDRGGVRETQYF